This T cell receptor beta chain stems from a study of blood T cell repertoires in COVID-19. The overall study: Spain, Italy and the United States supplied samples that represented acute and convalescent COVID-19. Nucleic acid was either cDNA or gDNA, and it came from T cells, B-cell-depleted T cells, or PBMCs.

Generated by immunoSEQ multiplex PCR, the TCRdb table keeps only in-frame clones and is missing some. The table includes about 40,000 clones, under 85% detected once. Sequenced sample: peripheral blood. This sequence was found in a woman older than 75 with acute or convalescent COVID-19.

CDR3 residues: CATSETDRGSQPQHF. In nucleotides, the CDR3 is TGTGCCACCAGTGAAACGGACAGGGGCTCTCAGCCCCAGCATTTT. The rearrangement links TRBV24-1 to TRBJ1-5; TRBD1 matches 9 bases. CDR3 length equals 15 residues. From germline, CDR1 is KGHDR and CDR2 SFDVKD. V was pared by 4 bases and J by 6 bases, with 6 bases of the junction left unmatched.